Following are 6 T cell receptor beta chains from one sample sequenced in a study of cytomegalovirus exposure and HLA in healthy donors. The PCR had 60 Vbeta and 13 Jbeta primers. Sequencing was performed with immunoSEQ multiplex PCR; in TCRdb, only in-frame clones are kept and a portion is missing. The table has 100,000 to 150,000 clones, approximately 80% seen once. The sequenced material came from PBMCs. These receptors came from a woman between 40 and 50 years old in good health and CMV-seronegative.

This chain uses TRBV15 with TRBJ2-1; 10 bases map to TRBD2. Germline lookup yields CDR1 LNHNV and CDR2 YYDKDF (reference sequence). The CDR3 runs to 15 residues. V lost 1 base, J lost 9 bases, and 6 bases stayed unmatched. CDR3 nucleotide sequence: TGTGCCACCAGCAGAGGGCTAGCGGGAGATAGTGAGCAGTTCTTC. Its translation: CATSRGLAGDSEQFF.

CDR3 DNA sequence: TGCGCCAGCAGTGAGTCGACGCAGGGAGGCGATGAGCAGTTCTTC. Translated: CASSESTQGGDEQFF. This chain uses TRBV10-2 with TRBJ2-1; a possible D gene is TRBD2 (6 bases). Germline CDR1 reads WSHSY; CDR2 reads SAAADI. The V gene lost 0 bases and the J gene lost 8 bases, with 14 bases spanning the gap. CDR3 size: 15 residues.

The CDR3 spells CASSMGGGETQYF. The CDR3 nucleotides read TGCGCCAGCAGCATGGGGGGCGGAGAGACCCAGTACTTC. The chain has TRBV5-1 and TRBJ2-5; D tentatively fits TRBD1 or TRBD2 (6 bases each). Germline CDR1 SGHRS, CDR2 YFSETQ. V dropped 4 bases and J dropped 4 bases, with 11 bases sitting between them. The CDR3 runs 13 residues.

The chain combines TRBV7-8 with TRBJ1-1; 10 positions match TRBD1. Unmatched junction bases numbered 14, after V lost 5 bases and J lost 5 bases. This CDR3 comprises 17 residues. Germline lookup yields CDR1 SGHVS and CDR2 FQNEAQ. The CDR3 bases are TGTGCCAGCAGCCAACACGCCGGGACAGGGGTATCTACTGAAGCTTTCTTT. Its translation is CASSQHAGTGVSTEAFF. Full variable domain (outside the CDR3, taken from reference TRBV7-8 and TRBJ1-1): GAGVSQSPRYKVAKRGQDVALRCDPISGHVSLFWYQQALGQGPEFLTYFQNEAQLDKSGLPSDRFFAERPEGSVSTLKIQRTQQEDSAVYLCASSQHAGTGVSTEAFFGQGTRLTVV.

Concerning this clone: One junction end does not reproduce the germline sequence, and a read error may be involved. The chain is built from TRBV6-5 and TRBJ1-4, with TRBD1 matching over 8 bases. CDR1 is MNHEY, CDR2 SVGAGI, per germline. The CDR3 has 16 amino acids. Written as DNA, the CDR3 is TGTGCCAGCAGTCACTCCTGGACAGGGCCTAATGAAAAACTGTTTTTT. Translating gives CASSHSWTGPNEKLFF.

This clone has a single count. The chain uses TRBV27 and TRBJ1-1; D remains ambiguous. The V end lost 5 bases, the J end lost 3 bases, and 16 bases lay between the germline ends. The CDR3 consists of 15 residues. CDR1 is MNHEY and CDR2 is SMNVEV in the germline V gene (reference sequence). As DNA, the CDR3 is TGTGCCAGCAGTCCCCAGGCGGACGGGGACACTGAAGCTTTCTTT. This encodes CASSPQADGDTEAFF.